This record looks at one T cell receptor (beta chain) sequence and its context. The unsorted samples had tens of millions of PBMCs used for genomic DNA. It was on ten immunoSEQ deep assay plates that unsorted PBMC DNA was sequenced. Original handling: Filtering differed for immunoSEQ, which gave only junction sequences without quality scores. The method was immunoSEQ multiplex PCR; TCRdb's version includes in-frame clones alone and lacks a portion of them. V and J calls and clone size are copied from that table; D and trimming were computed from the DNA. The data contain hundreds of thousands of clones, 70% to 80% of them singletons. This sample is part of a study of shared clonotypes between healthy human individuals. Sequenced material: PBMCs. The source of this sequence is a middle-aged woman in good health. Some clones in this sample may be carry-over from other donors' samples.

CDR3: CASNVGGSYEQYF. CDR3 DNA sequence: TGTGCCAGCAATGTGGGGGGCTCCTACGAGCAGTACTTC. The V call is TRBV28, the J call TRBJ2-7; D might be TRBD2 (6 bases). V was pared by 7 bases and J by 0 bases, with 10 bases between. Germline V gives CDR1 MDHEN, CDR2 SYDVKM. The CDR3 contains 13 residues.